This T cell receptor (beta chain) was identified in a study of shared clonotypes between healthy human individuals. This CDR3 has 16 residues. CDR1 SGHTA and CDR2 FQGNSA come from the germline V gene. Between the trimmed V and J ends, which lost 5 bases and 3 bases, there was a span of 20 bases. Notes on the study in general: As a rule, naive subsets had a larger estimated richness than memory subsets.

As regards this clone: Its antigen is unknown.

Profiling relied on immunoSEQ multiplex PCR, and the TCRdb table lists in-frame clones only, not all of them. The repertoire holds 2 million to 2.5 million clones, with approximately 94% as singletons. Naive CD8 cells lacked CD45RO, underwent positive selection for CCR7 and left out terminally differentiated effector memory CD45RA+ cells. The TCR originated in a man aged 18 to 29 in good health. What was sequenced was naive CD8+ T cells sorted from blood. V is TRBV7-2 and J is TRBJ2-7; TRBD2 might be the D (7 bases). The CDR3 DNA sequence: TGTGCCAGCAGCCCCTGGGGGGGCGCGATGTTCTACGAGCAGTACTTC. Encoded protein: CASSPWGGAMFYEQYF.